Listed here are 23 T cell receptor beta chains from one sample, sequenced in a study of Graves' ophthalmopathy and Graves' hyperthyroidism. RNA served as the template for amplifying TCR beta CDR3 regions. HTBI primers primed a first-round RT-PCR, and a second-round multiplex PCR followed. MiXCR, applied by TCRdb to the multiplex PCR reads, yields one record per CDR3 protein. The profile shows hundreds of thousands of distinct CDR3 sequences, about 44% of them singletons. Sequencing input: peripheral blood. The receptor source for this set is an adult man with Graves' ophthalmopathy.

The chain joins TRBV20-1 to TRBJ1-1; no clear D. The CDR3 extends over 14 amino acids. Trimming left V 6 bases short and J 3 bases short, with 17 bases between. Germline assignment: CDR1 DFQATT and CDR2 SNEGSKA (reference sequence). The CDR3 protein is CSARGPLEDTEAFF. CDR3 bases: TGCAGTGCCCGAGGGCCCCTCGAGGACACTGAAGCTTTCTTT.

This chain joins TRBV6-1 and TRBJ2-7; 7 positions match TRBD2. This CDR3 spans 14 amino acids. After removal of 6 bases from V and 3 bases from J, the junction contained 8 bases not matched to a gene. Germline V gives CDR1 MNHNS, CDR2 SASEGT. The chain's CDR3 is CASRLGGRHYEQYF. In DNA, the CDR3 is TGTGCCAGCAGGCTCGGGGGGAGACACTACGAGCAGTACTTC.

At least ten counts were recorded for this clonotype. The rearrangement links TRBV7-9 to TRBJ1-2, with D uncertain. This CDR3 is built from 16 residues. The V gene lost 0 bases and the J gene lost 3 bases, with 14 bases spanning the gap. Germline V gene lookup returns CDR1 SEHNR and CDR2 FQNEAQ (reference sequence). The CDR3 nucleotides are TGTGCCAGCAGCTTAGCGAGACCCCGGGTTCACTATGGCTACACCTTC. This gives the protein CASSLARPRVHYGYTF.

Concerning this clonotype: The junction and the germline gene differ at one end; a read error may be behind it. The rearrangement joins TRBV7-9 to TRBJ2-7; 7 bases are a match to TRBD1. Germline V gene lookup returns CDR1 SEHNR and CDR2 FQNEAQ (reference sequence). The CDR3 is made up of 15 amino acids. The CDR3 DNA follows: TGCGCCAGCAGCCAACGGAGGACAGGATACTACGAGCAGTACTTC. This encodes CASSQRRTGYYEQYF.

This chain links TRBV2 with TRBJ2-7, with unresolved D. The length of the CDR3 is 15 residues. Trimming stripped 6 bases from V and 3 bases from J, with 18 bases between. Germline V gives CDR1 SNHLY, CDR2 FYNNEI. The CDR3 is CASRIKGTLYYEQYF. Here the CDR3 DNA reads TGTGCCAGCAGGATCAAGGGTACCCTCTACTACGAGCAGTACTTC. The full variable domain, in which reference TRBV2 and TRBJ2-7 provide the parts outside the CDR3, is EPEVTQTPSHQVTQMGQEVILRCVPISNHLYFYWYRQILGQKVEFLVSFYNNEISEKSEIFDDQFSVERPDGSNFTLKIRSTKLEDSAMYFCASRIKGTLYYEQYFGPGTRLTVT.

A few counts support this clonotype. J is TRBJ1-2 and V is TRBV5-1; 9 bases agree with TRBD1. V shed 4 bases, J shed 7 bases, and the junction held 11 bases outside the gene matches. This CDR3 region has 15 residues. Germline V lookup: CDR1 SGHRS, CDR2 YFSETQ. For the CDR3, the DNA is TGCGCCAGCAGCCCTGGGGACAGGGAATCTTTTGGCTACACCTTC. Protein: CASSPGDRESFGYTF.

This rearrangement joins TRBV2 to TRBJ2-3, with D possibly TRBD1 on 6 matching bases. The V end lost 7 bases, the J end lost 4 bases, and 9 bases lay between the germline ends. CDR1 SNHLY and CDR2 FYNNEI come from the germline V gene. The CDR3 has 12 residues. CDR3 region: CASIRGADTQYF. The CDR3 DNA is TGTGCCAGCATCAGGGGCGCAGATACGCAGTATTTT.

This clonotype was counted many times. The V and J genes are TRBV7-9 and TRBJ2-7; 8 bases align to TRBD1. Germline CDR1 reads SEHNR; CDR2 reads FQNEAQ (reference sequence). This CDR3 has 14 amino acids. Trimming at V came to 5 bases and at J to 2 bases, leaving 5 bases not matched to a gene. This chain's CDR3 is CASSPRTGTYEQYF. The CDR3 DNA sequence: TGTGCCAGCAGCCCCCGGACAGGGACCTACGAGCAGTACTTC.

About this clonotype: The junction differs from germline at one of its ends, possibly a read error. Written as DNA, the CDR3 is TGTGCCAGCAGTTTCCTTAGCGGGAGGGAGGGGACCCAGTACTTC. The encoded protein is CASSFLSGREGTQYF. This sequence joins TRBV10-2 and TRBJ2-5; TRBD2 matches at 11 bases. This CDR3 is 15 amino acids long. Germline V gene sequence: CDR1 WSHSY, CDR2 SAAADI.

Regarding this clonotype: This CDR3 is missing its conserved last phenylalanine or tryptophan, likely due to a read error. The DNA is left out, because the CDR3 cannot be placed on it with certainty; the CDR3 is given as TCRdb lists it. V is TRBV7-9 and J is TRBJ2-5; no check of the table's D call, TRBD2, against the DNA was made. CDR1 is SEHNR, CDR2 FQNEAQ, per germline (reference sequence). Ends included, the CDR3 has 8 residues. The chain's CDR3 is CASSLGGL.

The chain employs TRBV20-1 and TRBJ2-2, with D possibly being TRBD2 (6 bases). CDR3 size: 14 residues. Germline V gives CDR1 DFQATT, CDR2 SNEGSKA (reference sequence). Deletions cut 3 bases from V and 1 base from J, with 9 bases between. The CDR3 reads CSASPRENTGELFF. CDR3 nucleotide sequence: TGCAGTGCTAGCCCGCGGGAGAACACCGGGGAGCTGTTTTTT.

This clonotype occurred a few times. The chain employs TRBV11-2 and TRBJ1-6; D may be TRBD1 (5 bases). The V end lost 7 bases, the J end lost 0 bases, and 13 bases lay between the germline ends. The CDR3 covers 16 residues. Germline CDR1 is SGHAT and CDR2 is FQNNGV. The CDR3 region is CASTRGRNSYNSPLHF. The CDR3 bases are TGTGCCAGCACCCGGGGCAGAAACTCCTATAATTCACCCCTCCACTTT.

J is TRBJ1-2 and V is TRBV11-1; D is perhaps TRBD1 (5 bases). The CDR3 has 15 residues. V lost 1 base to trimming and J lost 5 bases, with 14 bases between them. Germline values: CDR1 SGHAT, CDR2 FQDESV (reference sequence). The CDR3 coding sequence is TGTGCCAGCAGCTTAGGTCAGGGAAGCGCATATGGCTACACCTTC. Its translation is CASSLGQGSAYGYTF. Looking up the rest from reference TRBV11-1 and TRBJ1-2 gives the full variable domain: EAEVAQSPRYKITEKSQAVAFWCDPISGHATLYWYRQILGQGPELLVQFQDESVVDDSQLPKDRFSAERLKGVDSTLKIQPAELGDSAMYLCASSLGQGSAYGYTFGSGTRLTVV.

Of note for this clonotype: A much larger clone differs by one base, so this may be a read error. The J gene is TRBJ1-2, the V gene TRBV7-2, with D unresolved. The length of the CDR3 is 15 residues. V was shortened by 0 bases and J by 2 bases, with 10 bases between the two germline ends. CDR1 and CDR2 from the germline V gene are SGHTA and FQGNSA. CDR3 coding DNA: TGTGCCAGCAGCTTAGCAATGCGGAACAACTATGGCTACACCTTC. Translating gives CASSLAMRNNYGYTF.

The chain recombines TRBV7-9 with TRBJ1-2; D unresolved. The CDR3 has 11 residues. The V gene lost 6 bases and the J gene lost 8 bases, with 10 bases spanning the gap. Germline-derived CDR1 and CDR2 are SEHNR and FQNEAQ (reference sequence). The CDR3: CASRGDRGYTF. The CDR3 coding sequence is TGTGCCAGCAGGGGCGACCGGGGCTACACCTTC.

The J gene is TRBJ1-2, the V gene TRBV29-1; D perhaps matches TRBD1 (5 bases). The germline CDR1 and CDR2 sequences are SQVTM and ANQGSEA. The length of the CDR3 is 11 residues. Trimming cost V 4 bases and J 5 bases, with 8 bases left between them. The CDR3 nucleotides are TGCAGCGTTGGCGAGGGGTATGGCTACACCTTC. It specifies CSVGEGYGYTF.

Only a few counts were recorded for this clonotype. This sequence joins TRBV7-9 and TRBJ1-2; D uncertain. Germline CDR1 reads SEHNR; CDR2 reads FQNEAQ (reference sequence). V lost 1 base, J lost 4 bases, and 10 bases lay in between. The CDR3 is 14 residues long. The CDR3 reads CASSLGIWGYGYTF. DNA for the CDR3: TGTGCCAGCAGCTTAGGAATTTGGGGCTATGGCTACACCTTC.

The chain recombines TRBV20-1 with TRBJ2-3; D gene uncertain. Per germline, CDR1 DFQATT and CDR2 SNEGSKA (reference sequence). The CDR3 extends over 14 amino acids. V was cut by 3 bases and J by 0 bases, with 10 bases left in between. The CDR3 spells CSASYQSSTDTQYF. CDR3 nucleotide sequence: TGCAGTGCTAGTTACCAATCTAGCACAGATACGCAGTATTTT.

V usage is TRBV7-6 and J usage is TRBJ2-5; 9 nucleotides line up with TRBD1. The CDR3 totals 15 residues. J lost 5 bases, V lost 5 bases, and 9 bases had no gene match. Germline lookup yields CDR1 SGHVS and CDR2 FNYEAQ. For the CDR3, the DNA is TGTGCCAGCAGCACGCGACAGGGGGGGGCCGAGACCCAGTACTTC. Translated: CASSTRQGGAETQYF.

The chain carries TRBV25-1 and TRBJ1-6; the match to TRBD1 covers 7 bases. With V trimmed by 6 bases and J by 9 bases, 14 bases remained unmatched. From germline, CDR1 is MGHDK and CDR2 SYGVNS. The CDR3 is 16 amino acids. CDR3 sequence: CASSEGGQGFSSPLHF. CDR3 nucleotide sequence: TGTGCCAGCAGCGAAGGGGGCCAGGGGTTTTCTTCACCCCTCCACTTT.

V gene TRBV7-9 combines with J gene TRBJ1-5, with D hard to call. Trimming shortened V by 7 bases and J by 3 bases, and 10 bases separated the two germline ends. CDR1 and CDR2 (germline): SEHNR, FQNEAQ (reference sequence). The CDR3 sequence is 13 residues long. DNA of the CDR3: TGTGCCAGCACCGGGGTAAACAATCAGCCCCAGCATTTT. This codes for CASTGVNNQPQHF.

This clonotype was found a few times. V gene TRBV16 combines with J gene TRBJ1-2; D call uncertain. Germline V lookup: CDR1 KGHSY, CDR2 FQNENV. The CDR3 runs to 14 residues. The ends were cut back, 1 base at V and 2 bases at J, with 8 bases in the middle. CDR3 region: CASSQFAGNYGYTF. CDR3 bases: TGTGCCAGCAGCCAATTTGCTGGAAACTATGGCTACACCTTC.

The chain couples TRBV2 to TRBJ2-6, with 7 bases fitting TRBD1. V shed 8 bases, J shed 4 bases, and the junction held 8 bases outside the gene matches. This CDR3 has 15 amino acids. Germline V lookup: CDR1 SNHLY, CDR2 FYNNEI. The CDR3 sequence: CASALTGTGANVLTF. DNA for the CDR3: TGTGCCAGCGCCCTGACAGGGACCGGGGCCAACGTCCTGACTTTC.